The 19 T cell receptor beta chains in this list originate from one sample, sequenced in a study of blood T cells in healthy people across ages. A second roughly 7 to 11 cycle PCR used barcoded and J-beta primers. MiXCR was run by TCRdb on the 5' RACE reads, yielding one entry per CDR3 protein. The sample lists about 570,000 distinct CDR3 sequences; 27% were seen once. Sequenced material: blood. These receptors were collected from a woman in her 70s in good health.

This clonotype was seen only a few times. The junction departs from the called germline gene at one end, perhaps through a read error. CDR3 sequence (DNA): TGTGCCAGCAGCCCCGGGATAGCGGGGCTTGAGCAGAACTTC. It encodes CASSPGIAGLEQNF. This chain joins TRBV7-2 and TRBJ2-7, with 8 nucleotides matching TRBD2. The CDR3 extends over 14 amino acids. Germline loops: CDR1 SGHTA, CDR2 FQGNSA.

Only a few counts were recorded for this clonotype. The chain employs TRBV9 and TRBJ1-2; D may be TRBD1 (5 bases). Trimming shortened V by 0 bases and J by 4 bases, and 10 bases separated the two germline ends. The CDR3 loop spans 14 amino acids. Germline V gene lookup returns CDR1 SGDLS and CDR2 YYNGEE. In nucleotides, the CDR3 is TGTGCCAGCAGCGTAGAAGAGGGGACCTATGGCTACACCTTC. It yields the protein CASSVEEGTYGYTF.

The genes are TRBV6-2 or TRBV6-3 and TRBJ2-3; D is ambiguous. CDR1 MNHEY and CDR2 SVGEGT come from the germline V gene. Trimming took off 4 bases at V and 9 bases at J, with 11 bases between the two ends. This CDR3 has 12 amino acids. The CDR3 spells CASSSAPRTQYF. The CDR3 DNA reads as TGTGCCAGCAGTTCGGCCCCGAGGACGCAGTATTTT.

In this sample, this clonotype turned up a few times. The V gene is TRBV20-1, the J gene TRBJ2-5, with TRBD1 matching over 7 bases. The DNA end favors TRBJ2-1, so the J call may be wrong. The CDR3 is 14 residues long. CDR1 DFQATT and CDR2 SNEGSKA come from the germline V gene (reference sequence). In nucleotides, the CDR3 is TGCAGTGCTAGGCGACAGGGACCCTACAATGAGCAGTTCTTC. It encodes CSARRQGPYNEQFF.

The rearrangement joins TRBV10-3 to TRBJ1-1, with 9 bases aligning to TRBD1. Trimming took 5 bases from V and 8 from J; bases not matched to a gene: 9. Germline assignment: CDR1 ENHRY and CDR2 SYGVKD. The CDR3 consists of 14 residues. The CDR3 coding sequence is TGTGCCATCAGTCCGGGACAGGGTCGATGGGAAGCTTTCTTT. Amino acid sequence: CAISPGQGRWEAFF.

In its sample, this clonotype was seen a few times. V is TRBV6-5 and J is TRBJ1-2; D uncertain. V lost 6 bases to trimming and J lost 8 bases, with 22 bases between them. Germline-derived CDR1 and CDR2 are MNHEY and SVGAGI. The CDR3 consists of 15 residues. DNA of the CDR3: TGTGCCAGCAGCCCCACGACCCTCGTTTTTACGGGCTACACCTTC. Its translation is CASSPTTLVFTGYTF.

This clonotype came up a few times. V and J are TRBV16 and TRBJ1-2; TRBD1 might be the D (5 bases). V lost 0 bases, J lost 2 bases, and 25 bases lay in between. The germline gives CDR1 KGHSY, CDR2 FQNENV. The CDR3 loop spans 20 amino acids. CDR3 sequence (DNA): TGTGCCAGCAGCCAATCGATAAGATACAGGTTCGTTTTCGGGAACTATGGCTACACCTTC. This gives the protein CASSQSIRYRFVFGNYGYTF.

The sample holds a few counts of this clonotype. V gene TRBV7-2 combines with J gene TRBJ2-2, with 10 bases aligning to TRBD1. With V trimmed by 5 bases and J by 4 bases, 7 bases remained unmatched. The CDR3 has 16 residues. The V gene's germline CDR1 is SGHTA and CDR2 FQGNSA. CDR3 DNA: TGTGCCAGCAGCATAGGGGGGACAGGGGCCACCGGGGAGCTGTTTTTT. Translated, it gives CASSIGGTGATGELFF.

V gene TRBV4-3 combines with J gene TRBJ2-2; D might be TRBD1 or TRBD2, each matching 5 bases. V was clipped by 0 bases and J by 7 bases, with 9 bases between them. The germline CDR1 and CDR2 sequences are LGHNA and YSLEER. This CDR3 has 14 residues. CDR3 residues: CASSQDPGRGELFF. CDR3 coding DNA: TGCGCCAGCAGCCAAGATCCGGGGCGCGGGGAGCTGTTTTTT.

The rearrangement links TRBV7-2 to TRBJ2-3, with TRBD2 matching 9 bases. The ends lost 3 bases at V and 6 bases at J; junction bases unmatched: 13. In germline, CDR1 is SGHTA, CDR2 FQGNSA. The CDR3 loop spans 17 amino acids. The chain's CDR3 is CASSLRWREGATDTQYF. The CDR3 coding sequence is TGTGCCAGCAGCTTGAGATGGCGGGAGGGTGCAACGGATACGCAGTATTTT.

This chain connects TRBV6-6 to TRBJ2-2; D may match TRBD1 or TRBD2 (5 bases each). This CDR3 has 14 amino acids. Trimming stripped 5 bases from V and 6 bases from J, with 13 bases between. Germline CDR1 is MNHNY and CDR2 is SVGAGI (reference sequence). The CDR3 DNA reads TGTGCCAGCAGTCAGGGTACGGAGGCCGGGGAGCTGTTTTTT. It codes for CASSQGTEAGELFF.

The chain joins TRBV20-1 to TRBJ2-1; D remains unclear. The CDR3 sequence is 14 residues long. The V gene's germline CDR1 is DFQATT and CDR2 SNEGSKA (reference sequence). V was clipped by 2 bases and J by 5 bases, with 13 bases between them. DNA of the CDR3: TGCAGTGCTAGACCTCCAGCCCTTAACAATGAGCAGTTCTTC. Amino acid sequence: CSARPPALNNEQFF.

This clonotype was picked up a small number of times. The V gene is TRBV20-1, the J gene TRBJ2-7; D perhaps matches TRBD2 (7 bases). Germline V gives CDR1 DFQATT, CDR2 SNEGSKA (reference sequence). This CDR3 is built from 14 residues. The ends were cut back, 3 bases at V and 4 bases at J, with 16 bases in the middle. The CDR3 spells CSASSSGGGYEQYF. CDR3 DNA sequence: TGCAGTGCTAGTTCTAGCGGAGGGGGATACGAGCAGTACTTC.

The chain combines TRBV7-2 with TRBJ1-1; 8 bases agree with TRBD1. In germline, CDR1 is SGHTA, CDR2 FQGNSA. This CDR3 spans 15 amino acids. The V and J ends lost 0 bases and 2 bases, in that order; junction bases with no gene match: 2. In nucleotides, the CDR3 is TGTGCCAGCAGCTTAGCGGGACAGGCCAACACTGAAGCTTTCTTT. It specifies CASSLAGQANTEAFF.

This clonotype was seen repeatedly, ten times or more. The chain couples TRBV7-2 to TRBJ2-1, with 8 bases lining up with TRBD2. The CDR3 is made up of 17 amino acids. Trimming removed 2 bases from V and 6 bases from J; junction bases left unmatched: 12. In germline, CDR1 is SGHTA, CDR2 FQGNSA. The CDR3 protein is CASSLKGGASGRNEQFF. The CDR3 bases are TGTGCCAGCAGCTTAAAGGGTGGGGCTAGCGGGCGCAATGAGCAGTTCTTC.

The CDR3 loop reads CSARDRSGARDTQYF. As DNA, the CDR3 is TGCAGTGCTAGAGATCGATCGGGGGCCCGAGATACGCAGTATTTT. The genes are TRBV20-1 and TRBJ2-3; D is tentatively TRBD1 or TRBD2 (6 bases each). There are 15 residues in the CDR3. Looked up from germline, CDR1 is DFQATT and CDR2 is SNEGSKA (reference sequence). Trimming removed 0 bases at V and 5 bases at J, with 15 bases between.

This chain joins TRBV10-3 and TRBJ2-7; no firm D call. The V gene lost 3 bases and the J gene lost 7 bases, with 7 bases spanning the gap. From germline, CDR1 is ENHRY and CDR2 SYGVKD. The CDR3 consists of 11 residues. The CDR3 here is CAISERTEQYF. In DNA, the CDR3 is TGTGCCATCAGTGAACGTACTGAGCAGTACTTC.

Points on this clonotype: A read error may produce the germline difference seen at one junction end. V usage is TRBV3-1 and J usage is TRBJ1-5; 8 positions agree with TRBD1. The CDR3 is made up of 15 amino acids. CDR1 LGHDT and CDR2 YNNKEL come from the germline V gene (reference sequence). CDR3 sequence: CASSPGTGRDQPQHF. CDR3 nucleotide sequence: TGCGCCAGCAGCCCTGGGACAGGCCGGGATCAGCCCCAGCATTTT.

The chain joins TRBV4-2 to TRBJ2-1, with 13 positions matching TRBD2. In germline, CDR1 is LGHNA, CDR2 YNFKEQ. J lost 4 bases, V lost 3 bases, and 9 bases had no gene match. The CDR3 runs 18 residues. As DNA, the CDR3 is TGTGCCAGCAGCCAGGACAGACTAGCGGGGGGCCAATACAATGAGCAGTTCTTC. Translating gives CASSQDRLAGGQYNEQFF.